Each of the 30 T cell receptor beta chains below was sequenced from the same sample in a study of blood T cell repertoires in COVID-19. Method: immunoSEQ multiplex PCR; TCRdb's copy keeps in-frame clones and lacks some. This repertoire shows around 120,000 clones, 86% found once; its top ten account for about 2.3%. The sequenced sample was PBMCs or T cells enriched from blood (not recorded which). Receptors originate from a woman aged 45-65 years who had recovered from COVID-19.

The chain links TRBV11-2 to TRBJ1-2; D gene ambiguous. The CDR3 totals 15 residues. Germline CDR1 reads SGHAT; CDR2 reads FQNNGV. V was cut by 5 bases and J by 8 bases, with 21 bases left in between. In DNA, the CDR3 is TGTGCCAGCAGCACACTTTCCGGGAGGGCGTGGGGCTACACCTTC. It encodes CASSTLSGRAWGYTF.

This chain joins TRBV4-1 and TRBJ2-3; a possible D gene is TRBD2 (5 bases). CDR3 length: 18 amino acids. Germline CDR1 and CDR2: MGHRA and YSYEKL. V was cut by 0 bases and J by 5 bases, with 21 bases left in between. The DNA of the CDR3 is TGCGCCAGCAGCCAAGACCCTGGTTTCGGCGGGCGGCGAGATACGCAGTATTTT. This sequence encodes CASSQDPGFGGRRDTQYF.

This sequence joins TRBV7-2 and TRBJ1-2; possible D gene TRBD1, 6 bases. V dropped 1 base and J dropped 4 bases, with 13 bases sitting between them. Germline assignment: CDR1 SGHTA and CDR2 FQGNSA. This CDR3 has 15 amino acids. In DNA, the CDR3 is TGTGCCAGCAGCTTAGAGAAGGGGGTTCGCTATGGCTACACCTTC. It encodes CASSLEKGVRYGYTF.

The V call is TRBV18, the J call TRBJ1-3; no firm D call. This CDR3 comprises 14 residues. The germline CDR1 and CDR2 sequences are KGHSH and LQKENI. The germline V and J ends were trimmed by 2 bases and 3 bases, with 8 bases remaining between them. The CDR3 sequence is CASSPGGIGNTIYF. CDR3 DNA sequence: TGTGCCAGCTCACCAGGAGGGATTGGAAACACCATATATTTT. Drawing the rest from reference TRBV18 and TRBJ1-3, the complete variable domain is NAGVMQNPRHLVRRRGQEARLRCSPMKGHSHVYWYRQLPEEGLKFMVYLQKENIIDESGMPKERFSAEFPKEGPSILRIQQVVRGDSAAYFCASSPGGIGNTIYFGEGSWLTVV.

For the CDR3, the DNA is TGTGCCAGCAGCGTAGATCTACTCTCCTACAATGAGCAGTTCTTC. This encodes CASSVDLLSYNEQFF. The V gene is TRBV9, the J gene TRBJ2-1; no clear D. There are 15 residues in the CDR3. Trimming cost V 0 bases and J 0 bases, with 7 bases left between them. Germline lookup yields CDR1 SGDLS and CDR2 YYNGEE.

V is TRBV5-4 and J is TRBJ2-1; 8 positions match TRBD1. The CDR3 runs 15 residues. Germline V CDR1 and CDR2: SGHNT, YYREEE (reference sequence). The junction had 9 bases not matched to a gene; V was cut back by 6 bases and J by 4 bases. The CDR3 DNA is TGTGCCAGCAACTTCCCAGGGGGCCGTTACAATGAGCAGTTCTTC. This codes for CASNFPGGRYNEQFF.

The chain recombines TRBV5-1 with TRBJ1-1, with D perhaps matching TRBD1 (6 bases). The CDR3 is 15 residues long. The V end was cut by 0 bases, the J end by 8 bases, with 17 bases between. Germline loops: CDR1 SGHRS, CDR2 YFSETQ. This chain's CDR3 is CASSLDGGQTGEAFF. CDR3 in DNA: TGCGCCAGCAGCTTGGATGGGGGACAAACGGGGGAAGCTTTCTTT.

This sequence joins TRBV24-1 and TRBJ1-2; 11 bases are a match to TRBD1. Germline assignment: CDR1 KGHDR and CDR2 SFDVKD. Losses at the gene ends were 3 bases for V and 4 bases for J; bases not matched to a gene: 0. CDR3 length: 14 residues. CDR3 amino acids: CATSDGTGGYGYTF. In nucleotides, the CDR3 is TGTGCCACCAGTGATGGGACAGGGGGCTATGGCTACACCTTC.

The CDR3 coding sequence is TGTGCCAGCAGCTTAGACACGGAGGTTGAGCCCCAGCATTTT. It translates to CASSLDTEVEPQHF. The chain has TRBV7-8 and TRBJ1-5; D is undetermined. This CDR3 is 14 amino acids long. From germline, CDR1 is SGHVS and CDR2 FQNEAQ. V gave up 1 base and J gave up 8 bases, with 12 bases separating them. Using reference TRBV7-8 and TRBJ1-5 for the parts outside the CDR3, the full variable domain is GAGVSQSPRYKVAKRGQDVALRCDPISGHVSLFWYQQALGQGPEFLTYFQNEAQLDKSGLPSDRFFAERPEGSVSTLKIQRTQQEDSAVYLCASSLDTEVEPQHFGDGTRLSIL.

The chain recombines TRBV3-1 (or the pseudogene TRBV3-2) with TRBJ1-1, with D possibly TRBD1 on 6 matching bases. Trimming stripped 3 bases from V and 0 bases from J, with 17 bases between. Germline V gene sequence: CDR1 LGHDT, CDR2 YNNKEL (reference sequence). This CDR3 has 17 residues. CDR3 loop: CASSQGWGGTMNTEAFF. The CDR3, as DNA: TGTGCCAGCAGCCAGGGTTGGGGGGGCACTATGAACACTGAAGCTTTCTTT.

The rearrangement joins TRBV25-1 to TRBJ1-4; TRBD1 aligns across 7 bases. Germline-derived CDR1 and CDR2 are MGHDK and SYGVNS. The V gene end was trimmed by 2 bases and the J gene end by 5 bases; junction bases not matched to a gene: 8. The CDR3 extends over 16 amino acids. CDR3 in DNA: TGTGCCAGCAGTGAAGGCAGTTCAGGGGGAAATGAAAAACTGTTTTTT. As protein: CASSEGSSGGNEKLFF.

The chain recombines TRBV7-9 with TRBJ2-3; 10 positions agree with TRBD1. This CDR3 region has 15 residues. V gave up 4 bases and J gave up 6 bases; unmatched junction bases: 7. CDR1 is SEHNR and CDR2 is FQNEAQ in the germline V gene (reference sequence). CDR3 sequence: CASSSRDRGRDTQYF. In DNA, the CDR3 is TGTGCCAGCAGCTCCCGGGACAGGGGACGGGATACGCAGTATTTT.

The chain joins TRBV7-6 to TRBJ2-5, with 9 nucleotides matching TRBD1. After removal of 5 bases from V and 5 bases from J, the junction contained 12 bases not matched to a gene. The germline V gene encodes CDR1 SGHVS and CDR2 FNYEAQ. The CDR3 consists of 16 residues. CDR3 protein: CASSQSPGTGKETQYF. CDR3 DNA sequence: TGTGCCAGCAGCCAGAGTCCCGGGACAGGGAAGGAGACCCAGTACTTC.

The V gene is TRBV24-1, the J gene TRBJ2-1; 7 bases fit TRBD1. Germline loops: CDR1 KGHDR, CDR2 SFDVKD. The CDR3 length is 14 residues. The V and J ends lost 3 bases and 5 bases, in that order; junction bases with no gene match: 3. This CDR3 is CATSDPGTDNEQFF. The CDR3 bases are TGTGCCACCAGTGATCCCGGGACAGACAATGAGCAGTTCTTC.

The V call is TRBV5-1, the J call TRBJ2-7, with TRBD1 as a possible D gene (6 bases). Germline assignment: CDR1 SGHRS and CDR2 YFSETQ. V dropped 0 bases and J dropped 4 bases, with 14 bases sitting between them. CDR3 length: 15 residues. In nucleotides, the CDR3 is TGCGCCAGCAGCTTGGCCTCGACAGGTTATTACGAGCAGTACTTC. Residues: CASSLASTGYYEQYF. Variable domain in full (rest from reference TRBV5-1 and TRBJ2-7): KAGVTQTPRYLIKTRGQQVTLSCSPISGHRSVSWYQQTPGQGLQFLFEYFSETQRNKGNFPGRFSGRQFSNSRSEMNVSTLELGDSALYLCASSLASTGYYEQYFGPGTRLTVT.

CDR3 coding DNA: TGTGCCAGCAGTAACAGGGGAGGTCGGACTAACTATGGCTACACCTTC. Residues: CASSNRGGRTNYGYTF. The chain is built from TRBV2 and TRBJ1-2; 7 nucleotides align to TRBD1. CDR3 size: 16 residues. V trimming: 5 bases; J trimming: 0 bases; junction bases outside the gene matches: 9. Germline V lookup: CDR1 SNHLY, CDR2 FYNNEI.

The gene calls are TRBV11-3 and TRBJ2-5; D possibly corresponds to TRBD2 (6 bases). The CDR3 is made up of 16 amino acids. Trimming took 1 base from V and 1 from J, leaving 13 bases between them. Germline V CDR1 and CDR2: SGHNT, YENEEA. The CDR3 DNA is TGTGCCAGCAGCTTAGGAGCTGGGGGGACCCAAGAGACCCAGTACTTC. This sequence encodes CASSLGAGGTQETQYF.

The rearrangement uses TRBV5-5 and TRBJ1-1, with 7 bases lining up with TRBD1. Germline assignment: CDR1 SGHKS and CDR2 YYEKEE (reference sequence). CDR3 length: 15 amino acids. After removal of 4 bases from V and 1 base from J, the junction contained 7 bases not matched to a gene. In DNA form, the CDR3 reads TGTGCCAGCAGCCCAATGGGACAGAGGAACACTGAAGCTTTCTTT. Translation gives CASSPMGQRNTEAFF.

The chain couples TRBV29-1 to TRBJ2-3, with TRBD2 as a possible D gene (5 bases). Per germline, CDR1 SQVTM and CDR2 ANQGSEA. CDR3 length equals 14 residues. Trimming took off 3 bases at V and 2 bases at J, with 12 bases between the two ends. The CDR3 reads CSVDEGTATDTQYF. The CDR3 DNA sequence: TGCAGCGTTGATGAGGGCACGGCCACAGATACGCAGTATTTT.

This sequence joins TRBV14 and TRBJ1-6; a weak D match, TRBD1 (6 bases). V lost 1 base, J lost 7 bases, and 14 bases lay in between. Germline V gives CDR1 SGHDN, CDR2 FVKESK. The CDR3 extends over 16 amino acids. The CDR3 DNA is TGTGCCAGCAGCCAAGGAACCACAGGGTACAATTCACCCCTCCACTTT. Its translation: CASSQGTTGYNSPLHF.

The count of this clone is one. The chain has TRBV28 and TRBJ1-1; weak D call: TRBD1 (6 bases). The germline V gene encodes CDR1 MDHEN and CDR2 SYDVKM. V was cut by 3 bases and J by 0 bases, with 14 bases left in between. CDR3 length: 16 amino acids. This chain's CDR3 is CASSFSGDRLNTEAFF. The CDR3 DNA follows: TGTGCCAGCAGTTTTTCCGGCGACAGGCTGAACACTGAAGCTTTCTTT. The full variable domain, with the rest looked up from reference TRBV28 and TRBJ1-1, is DVKVTQSSRYLVKRTGEKVFLECVQDMDHENMFWYRQDPGLGLRLIYFSYDVKMKEKGDIPEGYSVSREKKERFSLILESASTNQTSMYLCASSFSGDRLNTEAFFGQGTRLTVV.

In this sample, this clone turned up once. J is TRBJ1-2 and V is TRBV25-1; TRBD1 aligns across 7 bases. The CDR3 loop spans 16 amino acids. Looked up from germline, CDR1 is MGHDK and CDR2 is SYGVNS. Unmatched junction bases numbered 10, after V lost 1 base and J lost 5 bases. CDR3 residues: CASSELGTDPAYGYTF. In nucleotides, the CDR3 is TGTGCCAGCAGTGAATTAGGGACAGACCCCGCATATGGCTACACCTTC.

The chain employs TRBV30 and TRBJ2-3; TRBD2 matches at 8 bases. V was clipped by 3 bases and J by 4 bases; unmatched bases: 0. Germline-derived CDR1 and CDR2 are GTSNPN and SVGIG (reference sequence). The CDR3 has 12 amino acids. The CDR3 is CAWSGGADTQYF. CDR3 in DNA: TGTGCCTGGAGCGGGGGGGCAGATACGCAGTATTTT.

The chain couples TRBV19 to TRBJ2-2, with D possibly TRBD1 on 7 matching bases. The CDR3 totals 15 residues. V lost 3 bases, J lost 3 bases, and 11 bases lay in between. Per germline, CDR1 LNHDA and CDR2 SQIVND (reference sequence). The CDR3 protein is CASSMEGADTGELFF. CDR3 nucleotides: TGTGCCAGTAGTATGGAGGGGGCGGACACCGGGGAGCTGTTTTTT.

The chain uses TRBV27 and TRBJ2-7; TRBD1 matches 9 bases. Germline V gives CDR1 MNHEY, CDR2 SMNVEV (reference sequence). V was pared by 4 bases and J by 1 base, with 5 bases of the junction left unmatched. The CDR3 contains 15 residues. The CDR3 spells CASSSPGTGSYEQYF. The CDR3 DNA follows: TGTGCCAGCAGTTCCCCCGGGACAGGGTCCTACGAGCAGTACTTC.

This clone was seen a handful of times. CDR3 sequence (DNA): TGTGCCAGCAGCACAAGACTAGCGGGGGTGAACGGGGAGCTGTTTTTT. Its translation: CASSTRLAGVNGELFF. The rearrangement joins TRBV7-3 to TRBJ2-2; 12 bases fit TRBD2. The CDR3 consists of 16 residues. The germline CDR1 and CDR2 sequences are SGHTA and FQGTGA. Trimming at V came to 5 bases and at J to 7 bases, leaving 8 bases not matched to a gene.

This clone has just one count. The V and J genes are TRBV2 and TRBJ1-1; TRBD1 is a possible D gene (5 bases). V was clipped by 6 bases and J by 13 bases, with 12 bases between them. Germline loops: CDR1 SNHLY, CDR2 FYNNEI. CDR3 length equals 10 residues. Written as DNA, the CDR3 is TGTGCCAGCAGACTCAGGGAGGATTTCTTT. Its protein product is CASRLREDFF.

This chain links TRBV9 with TRBJ2-7; 7 bases agree with TRBD1. The CDR3 is 15 amino acids. Germline V gene lookup returns CDR1 SGDLS and CDR2 YYNGEE. After removal of 4 bases from V and 1 base from J, the junction contained 8 bases not matched to a gene. The CDR3 sequence: CASSPTGLHSYEQYF. The CDR3 DNA reads TGTGCCAGCAGCCCGACAGGGCTACATTCCTACGAGCAGTACTTC.

The J gene is TRBJ2-2, the V gene TRBV6-6; TRBD1 agrees at 8 bases. With 7 bases clipped from V and 3 bases from J, the junction kept 7 bases outside the gene matches. CDR3 length: 15 residues. From germline, CDR1 is MNHNY and CDR2 SVGAGI (reference sequence). CDR3 sequence (DNA): TGTGCCAGCACCGCAACGGACAGGGACACCGGGGAGCTGTTTTTT. It translates to CASTATDRDTGELFF.

This chain links TRBV18 with TRBJ1-5; TRBD1 is a possible D gene (6 bases). V was trimmed by 5 bases and J by 2 bases, leaving 13 bases between them. CDR1 is KGHSH, CDR2 LQKENI, per germline. CDR3 length: 15 residues. The CDR3 region is CASSTGSGGNQPQHF. CDR3 bases: TGTGCCAGCTCAACAGGGTCTGGAGGCAATCAGCCCCAGCATTTT.